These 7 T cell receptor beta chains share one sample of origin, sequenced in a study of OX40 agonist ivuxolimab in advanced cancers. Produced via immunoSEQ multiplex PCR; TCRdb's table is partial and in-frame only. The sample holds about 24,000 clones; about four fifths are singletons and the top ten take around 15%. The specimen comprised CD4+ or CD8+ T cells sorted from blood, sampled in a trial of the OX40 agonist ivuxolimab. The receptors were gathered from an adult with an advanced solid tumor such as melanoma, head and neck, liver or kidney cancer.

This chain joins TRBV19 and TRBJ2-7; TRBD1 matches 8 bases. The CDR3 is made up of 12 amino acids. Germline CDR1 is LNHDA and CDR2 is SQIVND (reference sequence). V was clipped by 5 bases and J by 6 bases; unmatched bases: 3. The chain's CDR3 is CASSRTGTEQYF. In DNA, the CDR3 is TGTGCCAGTAGTCGGACAGGGACCGAGCAGTACTTC.

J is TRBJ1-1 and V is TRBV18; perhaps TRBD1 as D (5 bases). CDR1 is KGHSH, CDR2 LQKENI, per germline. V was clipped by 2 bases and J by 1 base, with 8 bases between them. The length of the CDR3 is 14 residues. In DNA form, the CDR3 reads TGTGCCAGCTCACCAGGGGGGAGGAACACTGAAGCTTTCTTT. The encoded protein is CASSPGGRNTEAFF.

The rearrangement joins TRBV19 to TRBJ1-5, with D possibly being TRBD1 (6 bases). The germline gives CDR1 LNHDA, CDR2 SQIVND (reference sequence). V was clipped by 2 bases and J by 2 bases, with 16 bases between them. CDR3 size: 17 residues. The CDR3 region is CASSISLGAAGNQPQHF. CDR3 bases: TGTGCCAGTAGTATATCGCTGGGGGCAGCGGGCAATCAGCCCCAGCATTTT.

The CDR3 nucleotides are TGTGCCAGTAGTACCCTTAGCGGGGCAGAGTCCTACGAGCAGTACTTC. This encodes CASSTLSGAESYEQYF. V gene TRBV19 combines with J gene TRBJ2-7; the match to TRBD2 covers 8 bases. V lost 4 bases to trimming and J lost 1 base; unmatched junction nucleotides: 9. CDR1 is LNHDA and CDR2 is SQIVND in the germline V gene (reference sequence). CDR3 length: 16 amino acids.

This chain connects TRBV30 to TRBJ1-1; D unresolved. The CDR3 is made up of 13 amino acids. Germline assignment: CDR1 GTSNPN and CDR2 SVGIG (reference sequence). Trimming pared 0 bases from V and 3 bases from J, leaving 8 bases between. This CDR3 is CAWSVSGHTEAFF. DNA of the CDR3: TGTGCCTGGAGTGTCTCCGGCCACACTGAAGCTTTCTTT.

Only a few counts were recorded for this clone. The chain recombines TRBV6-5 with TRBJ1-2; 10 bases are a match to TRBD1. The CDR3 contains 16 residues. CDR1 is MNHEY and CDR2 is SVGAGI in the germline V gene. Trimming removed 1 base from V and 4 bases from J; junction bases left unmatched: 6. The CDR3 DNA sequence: TGTGCCAGCAGTTACTTGACAGGGGGCTTGAGCTATGGCTACACCTTC. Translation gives CASSYLTGGLSYGYTF.

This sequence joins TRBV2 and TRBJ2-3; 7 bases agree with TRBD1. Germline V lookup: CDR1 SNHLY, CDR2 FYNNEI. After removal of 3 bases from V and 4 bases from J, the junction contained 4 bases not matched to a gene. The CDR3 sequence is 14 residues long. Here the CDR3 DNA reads TGTGCCAGCAGTGAGAGGGGGCTGCCAGATACGCAGTATTTT. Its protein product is CASSERGLPDTQYF.